The source of this T cell receptor (beta chain) is a study of Tregs in tolerant kidney transplant recipients. General observations from the study: The small number of patients limits these findings pending further validation.

A note on this clone: The antigen is unknown.

V was cut by 5 bases and J by 4 bases, with 21 bases left in between. There are 16 residues in the CDR3. Germline-derived CDR1 and CDR2 are SGHTA and FQGNSA. This table comes from immunoSEQ multiplex PCR, and its TCRdb copy is limited to in-frame clones, with some not included. The sample has just under 45,000 clones, less than 97% seen once. This receptor was obtained from a human donor in good health. The rearrangement joins TRBV7-2 to TRBJ2-7; maybe TRBD1 (6 bases). The sequencing sample was made of Tregs from blood cultured with allogeneic cells. In nucleotides, the CDR3 is TGTGCCAGCAGCCAAAGGGGGTGGGATCCCGCTTACGAGCAGTACTTC. Its translation: CASSQRGWDPAYEQYF.